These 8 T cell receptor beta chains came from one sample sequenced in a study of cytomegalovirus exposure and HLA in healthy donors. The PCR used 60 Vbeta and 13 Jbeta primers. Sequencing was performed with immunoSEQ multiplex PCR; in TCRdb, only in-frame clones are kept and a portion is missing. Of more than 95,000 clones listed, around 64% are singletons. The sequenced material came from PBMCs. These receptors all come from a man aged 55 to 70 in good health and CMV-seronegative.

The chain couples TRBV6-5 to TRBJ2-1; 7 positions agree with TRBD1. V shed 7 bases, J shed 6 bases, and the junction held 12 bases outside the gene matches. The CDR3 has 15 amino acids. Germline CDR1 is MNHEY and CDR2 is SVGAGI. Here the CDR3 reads CASTYGRGMGNEQFF. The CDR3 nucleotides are TGTGCCAGCACCTACGGCAGGGGGATGGGCAATGAGCAGTTCTTC.

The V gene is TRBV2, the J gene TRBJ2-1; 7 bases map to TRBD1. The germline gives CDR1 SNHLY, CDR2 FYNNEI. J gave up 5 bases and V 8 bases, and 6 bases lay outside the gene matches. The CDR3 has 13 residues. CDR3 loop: CASGSGTDNEQFF. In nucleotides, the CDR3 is TGTGCCAGCGGATCCGGGACAGACAATGAGCAGTTCTTC.

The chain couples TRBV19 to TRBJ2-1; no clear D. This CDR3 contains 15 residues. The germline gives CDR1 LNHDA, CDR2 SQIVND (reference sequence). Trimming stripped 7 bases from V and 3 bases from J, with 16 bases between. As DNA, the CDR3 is TGTGCCAGTAAAAGACTCCCGAACGACTACAATGAGCAGTTCTTC. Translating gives CASKRLPNDYNEQFF.

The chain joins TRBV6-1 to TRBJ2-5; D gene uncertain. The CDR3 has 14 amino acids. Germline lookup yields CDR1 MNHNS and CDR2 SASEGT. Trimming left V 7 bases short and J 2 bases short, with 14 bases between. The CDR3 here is CASTRSARQETQYF. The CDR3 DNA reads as TGTGCCAGCACCCGGAGCGCGCGTCAAGAGACCCAGTACTTC.

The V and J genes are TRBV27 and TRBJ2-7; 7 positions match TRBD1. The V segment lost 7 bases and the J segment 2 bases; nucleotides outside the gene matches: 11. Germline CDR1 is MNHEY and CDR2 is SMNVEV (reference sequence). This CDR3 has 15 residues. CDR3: CASNPFMDRTYEQYF. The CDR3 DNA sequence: TGTGCCAGCAATCCTTTCATGGACAGGACCTACGAGCAGTACTTC.

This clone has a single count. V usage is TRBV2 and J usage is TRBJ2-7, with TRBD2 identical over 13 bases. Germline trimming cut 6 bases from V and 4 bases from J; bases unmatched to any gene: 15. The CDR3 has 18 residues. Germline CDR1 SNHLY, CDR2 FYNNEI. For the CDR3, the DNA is TGTGCCAGCAGACTCGGACTAGCGGGAGAATGGGGATGGTACGAGCAGTACTTC. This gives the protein CASRLGLAGEWGWYEQYF.

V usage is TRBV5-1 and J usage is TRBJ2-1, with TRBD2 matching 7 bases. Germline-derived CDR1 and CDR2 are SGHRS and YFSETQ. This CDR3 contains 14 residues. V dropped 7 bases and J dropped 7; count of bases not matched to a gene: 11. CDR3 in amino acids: CASGFGGSGNEQFF. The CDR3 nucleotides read TGCGCCAGCGGGTTCGGCGGGAGTGGGAATGAGCAGTTCTTC. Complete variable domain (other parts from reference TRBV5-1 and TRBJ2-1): KAGVTQTPRYLIKTRGQQVTLSCSPISGHRSVSWYQQTPGQGLQFLFEYFSETQRNKGNFPGRFSGRQFSNSRSEMNVSTLELGDSALYLCASGFGGSGNEQFFGPGTRLTVL.

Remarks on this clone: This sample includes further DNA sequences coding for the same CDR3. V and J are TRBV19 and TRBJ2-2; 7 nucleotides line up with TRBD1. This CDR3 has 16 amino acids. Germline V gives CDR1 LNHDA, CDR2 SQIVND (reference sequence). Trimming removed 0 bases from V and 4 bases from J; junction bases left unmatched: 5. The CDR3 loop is CASSIDINRGTGELFF. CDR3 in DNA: TGTGCCAGTAGTATAGACATAAACAGGGGCACCGGGGAGCTGTTTTTT. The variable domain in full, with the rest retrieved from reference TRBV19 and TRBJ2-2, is DGGITQSPKYLFRKEGQNVTLSCEQNLNHDAMYWYRQDPGQGLRLIYYSQIVNDFQKGDIAEGYSVSREKKESFPLTVTSAQKNPTAFYLCASSIDINRGTGELFFGEGSRLTVL.